Below are 29 T cell receptor beta chains sequenced from a single sample in a study of early T cells in non-severe SARS-CoV-2 infection. Via MiXCR, TCRdb re-called the 5' RACE reads, giving one row per CDR3 protein. The sample holds 60,000 to 65,000 distinct CDR3 sequences, 9.5% to 15% seen once. Sequences were obtained from whole blood. These receptors were collected from an adult who was a healthcare worker with PCR-confirmed SARS-CoV-2 infection or an uninfected control (not recorded which).

The chain employs TRBV7-2 and TRBJ1-1, with D tentatively TRBD1 (5 bases). The CDR3 length is 13 residues. Trimming removed 4 bases from V and 8 bases from J, with 14 bases in between. The germline CDR1 and CDR2 sequences are SGHTA and FQGNSA. The CDR3 nucleotides read TGTGCCAGCAGCTCCCTGGGGACCGGGGAAGCTTTCTTT. Protein product: CASSSLGTGEAFF.

The rearrangement links TRBV10-3 to TRBJ1-2; D remains unclear. The germline gives CDR1 ENHRY, CDR2 SYGVKD. Trimming pared 5 bases from V and 3 bases from J, leaving 13 bases between. This CDR3 contains 14 residues. The CDR3 DNA follows: TGTGCCATCAGTCGGACCCCCTTGGACTATGGCTACACCTTC. This encodes CAISRTPLDYGYTF.

This clonotype came up many times. This chain uses TRBV10-3 with TRBJ2-3; possible D gene TRBD1, 6 bases. The length of the CDR3 is 13 residues. Per the germline V gene, CDR1 is ENHRY and CDR2 is SYGVKD. Trimming took 10 bases from V and 4 from J, leaving 15 bases between them. CDR3 DNA: TGTGCCACCAAGCAGGGGAGTGCAGATACGCAGTATTTT. Protein product: CATKQGSADTQYF.

This clonotype was picked up a small number of times. The J gene is TRBJ2-1, the V gene TRBV10-3, with 12 nucleotides matching TRBD2. The CDR3 covers 19 residues. Germline trimming cut 0 bases from V and 3 bases from J; bases unmatched to any gene: 9. CDR1 and CDR2 (germline): ENHRY, SYGVKD. The CDR3 DNA reads as TGTGCCATCAGTGAGTCGTTAAGACTAGCGGGAGACTACTACAATGAGCAGTTCTTC. Residues: CAISESLRLAGDYYNEQFF.

The chain employs TRBV4-1 and TRBJ2-1; D ambiguous. Per germline, CDR1 MGHRA and CDR2 YSYEKL. This CDR3 has 14 residues. The V gene lost 0 bases and the J gene lost 3 bases, with 6 bases spanning the gap. The CDR3 bases are TGCGCCAGCAGCCAAGACGACGGCTACAATGAGCAGTTCTTC. Protein: CASSQDDGYNEQFF.

The genes are TRBV29-1 and TRBJ2-5, with D perhaps TRBD2 (5 bases). From germline, CDR1 is SQVTM and CDR2 ANQGSEA. Trimming stripped 6 bases from V and 2 bases from J, with 10 bases between. The CDR3 totals 12 residues. The chain's CDR3 is CSVEVQQETQYF. The CDR3, as DNA: TGCAGCGTGGAGGTCCAACAAGAGACCCAGTACTTC.

This chain connects TRBV7-2 to TRBJ1-4; possibly TRBD1 for D (5 bases). The CDR3 loop spans 15 amino acids. V was trimmed by 1 base and J by 7 bases, leaving 13 bases between them. CDR1 is SGHTA, CDR2 FQGNSA, per germline. CDR3 bases: TGTGCCAGCAGCTTAGTCCCAGAAAGGGGTGAAAAACTGTTTTTT. Translating it yields CASSLVPERGEKLFF.

About this clonotype: A read error may explain this, as a much larger clone is one base away. V is TRBV18 and J is TRBJ1-3; D not certain. The CDR3 sequence is 14 residues long. In germline, CDR1 is KGHSH, CDR2 LQKENI. The CDR3 DNA sequence: TGTGACAGCTCAGCTGCATACTCTGGAAACACCATATATTTT. It is translated as CDSSAAYSGNTIYF.

This clonotype was seen repeatedly, ten times or more. The chain has TRBV7-8 and TRBJ2-3; weak D call: TRBD1 (6 bases). This CDR3 is built from 14 residues. Germline lookup yields CDR1 SGHVS and CDR2 FQNEAQ. V was shortened by 8 bases and J by 0 bases, with 12 bases between the two germline ends. The CDR3 coding sequence is TGTGCCAGCGAGATACAGGGTAGCACAGATACGCAGTATTTT. Residues: CASEIQGSTDTQYF.

This clonotype came up a few times. This chain uses TRBV2 with TRBJ1-1, with TRBD1 matching over 9 bases. CDR1 SNHLY and CDR2 FYNNEI come from the germline V gene. V shed 3 bases, J shed 0 bases, and the junction held 11 bases outside the gene matches. The CDR3 runs to 18 residues. The CDR3 sequence is CASSEGTGGRGLNTEAFF. DNA of the CDR3: TGTGCCAGCAGTGAGGGAACAGGGGGCCGGGGTTTGAACACTGAAGCTTTCTTT.

This clonotype has just a few counts. The chain links TRBV3-1 to TRBJ1-4; D is unclear. Per germline, CDR1 LGHDT and CDR2 YNNKEL (reference sequence). V was pared by 4 bases and J by 12 bases, with 9 bases between. This CDR3 spans 11 amino acids. As DNA, the CDR3 is TGTGCCAGCAGCCGACCAAGGGAACTGTTTTTT. It codes for CASSRPRELFF.

This clonotype was picked up a small number of times. V is TRBV9 and J is TRBJ1-2; 10 bases map to TRBD1. The germline V gene encodes CDR1 SGDLS and CDR2 YYNGEE. The CDR3 contains 16 residues. Unmatched junction bases numbered 10, after V lost 4 bases and J lost 4 bases. CDR3 DNA sequence: TGTGCCAGCAGCATCTACGGGACAGGGGACTCCTATGGCTACACCTTC. Encoded protein: CASSIYGTGDSYGYTF.

This clonotype was seen more than once but under ten times. The chain joins TRBV5-4 to TRBJ2-7; 7 bases agree with TRBD1. J was trimmed by 3 bases and V by 4 bases; bases with no gene match: 4. Germline CDR1 is SGHNT and CDR2 is YYREEE (reference sequence). There are 13 residues in the CDR3. This CDR3 reads CASSQRDSYEQYF. The CDR3 region has the DNA TGTGCCAGCAGCCAACGGGACAGCTACGAGCAGTACTTC. Drawing the rest from reference TRBV5-4 and TRBJ2-7, the complete variable domain is ETGVTQSPTHLIKTRGQQVTLRCSSQSGHNTVSWYQQALGQGPQFIFQYYREEENGRGNFPPRFSGLQFPNYSSELNVNALELDDSALYLCASSQRDSYEQYFGPGTRLTVT.

This clonotype was recorded many times. J is TRBJ2-3 and V is TRBV6-2 or TRBV6-3, with D unresolved. The length of the CDR3 is 14 residues. V lost 2 bases to trimming and J lost 2 bases, with 8 bases between them. Germline CDR1 MNHEY, CDR2 SVGEGT. CDR3 sequence (DNA): TGTGCCAGCAGTTACGGCGGTCCCACAGATACGCAGTATTTT. Translation gives CASSYGGPTDTQYF.

In its sample, this clonotype was seen many times. The rearrangement links TRBV29-1 to TRBJ2-7, with unresolved D. V lost 0 bases and J 5 bases, leaving 11 bases between the germline ends. The germline CDR1 and CDR2 sequences are SQVTM and ANQGSEA. There are 13 residues in the CDR3. The CDR3 reads CSVEDGVGDEQYF. For the CDR3, the DNA is TGCAGCGTTGAAGATGGAGTAGGCGACGAGCAGTACTTC.

This clonotype was picked up a small number of times. An end of the junction differs from the germline gene, which may be a read error. The V and J genes are TRBV30 and TRBJ1-2; D is perhaps TRBD1 (6 bases). Germline CDR1 GTSNPN, CDR2 SVGIG (reference sequence). The length of the CDR3 is 14 residues. CDR3 in amino acids: CARRGDIGSSGYTF. Here the CDR3 DNA reads TGTGCCCGGAGGGGGGACATTGGAAGTAGTGGCTACACCTTC.

In this sample, this clonotype turned up many times. J is TRBJ2-3 and V is TRBV7-8, with D hard to call. Between the trimmed V and J ends, which lost 0 bases and 2 bases, there was a span of 0 bases. The CDR3 consists of 12 residues. Germline CDR1 is SGHVS and CDR2 is FQNEAQ. The CDR3 DNA reads TGTGCCAGCAGCTTAGCCACAGATACGCAGTATTTT. Encoded protein: CASSLATDTQYF.

Ten or more counts support this clonotype. The chain combines TRBV9 with TRBJ1-2; D not resolved. Per germline, CDR1 SGDLS and CDR2 YYNGEE. CDR3 length equals 13 residues. V lost 3 bases to trimming and J lost 4 bases, with 10 bases between them. The DNA of the CDR3 is TGTGCCAGCAGCGATCACGGAACCTATGGCTACACCTTC. Protein sequence: CASSDHGTYGYTF.

This clonotype was found many times. V gene TRBV18 combines with J gene TRBJ1-1; D gene ambiguous. Germline V CDR1 and CDR2: KGHSH, LQKENI. V lost 6 bases to trimming and J lost 7 bases, with 12 bases between them. The CDR3 covers 12 residues. The DNA for the CDR3 is TGTGCCAGCTCTCCAGCAACGGGTGAAGCTTTCTTT. Protein product: CASSPATGEAFF.

Only a few counts were recorded for this clonotype. This rearrangement joins TRBV29-1 to TRBJ1-1; D unclear. This CDR3 comprises 11 residues. V shed 7 bases and J shed 1 base, with 7 bases lying between them. Germline loops: CDR1 SQVTM, CDR2 ANQGSEA. CDR3 sequence (DNA): TGCAGCGCCGAACGGAACACTGAAGCTTTCTTT. Its protein is CSAERNTEAFF.

This clonotype was observed once. CDR3 region: CASSIRGLAGGRETQYF. CDR3 in DNA: TGTGCCAGCAGCATCAGAGGACTAGCGGGGGGGCGAGAGACCCAGTACTTC. The gene calls are TRBV7-6 and TRBJ2-5, with 15 bases identical to TRBD2. CDR3 size: 17 residues. Trimming cost V 5 bases and J 4 bases; bases outside gene matches: 8. Germline CDR1 SGHVS, CDR2 FNYEAQ.

The gene calls are TRBV6-2 or TRBV6-3 and TRBJ1-2; D is perhaps TRBD1 (6 bases). The V gene's germline CDR1 is MNHEY and CDR2 SVGEGT. V lost 8 bases and J 2 bases, leaving 12 bases between the germline ends. The CDR3 is 13 residues long. CDR3 nucleotide sequence: TGTGCCAGCGAAGGGGGAAGGAACTATGGCTACACCTTC. Translated: CASEGGRNYGYTF.

This clonotype occurred many times. This chain joins TRBV20-1 and TRBJ2-7; TRBD1 aligns across 9 bases. The CDR3 loop spans 12 amino acids. Per the germline V gene, CDR1 is DFQATT and CDR2 is SNEGSKA (reference sequence). The ends lost 3 bases at V and 7 bases at J; junction bases unmatched: 4. The CDR3 reads CSARGTGIEQYF. CDR3 coding DNA: TGCAGTGCTAGGGGGACAGGGATTGAGCAGTACTTC.

The gene calls are TRBV5-4 and TRBJ1-4; the D is unclear. V was shortened by 1 base and J by 3 bases, with 4 bases between the two germline ends. The CDR3 totals 13 residues. Germline CDR1 SGHNT, CDR2 YYREEE (reference sequence). This CDR3 is CASSLPANEKLFF. CDR3 nucleotide sequence: TGTGCCAGCAGCTTGCCGGCTAATGAAAAACTGTTTTTT.

In this sample, this clonotype turned up a few times. The chain couples TRBV7-9 to TRBJ1-4; no reliable D call. Trimming cost V 6 bases and J 2 bases, with 1 base left between them. Per the germline V gene, CDR1 is SEHNR and CDR2 is FQNEAQ (reference sequence). The CDR3 is 11 residues long. The CDR3 spells CASRTNEKLFF. CDR3 bases: TGTGCCAGCAGGACTAATGAAAAACTGTTTTTT. The whole variable domain, remainder taken from reference TRBV7-9 and TRBJ1-4, is DTGVSQNPRHKITKRGQNVTFRCDPISEHNRLYWYRQTLGQGPEFLTYFQNEAQLEKSRLLSDRFSAERPKGSFSTLEIQRTEQGDSAMYLCASRTNEKLFFGSGTQLSVL.

This clonotype was recorded a few times. V and J are TRBV7-2 and TRBJ1-2, with unresolved D. Trimming stripped 2 bases from V and 6 bases from J, with 16 bases between. Germline loops: CDR1 SGHTA, CDR2 FQGNSA. The CDR3 extends over 15 amino acids. The DNA for the CDR3 is TGTGCCAGCAGCTTAACGCCTCCGGATGTAAATGGCTACACCTTC. Its translation: CASSLTPPDVNGYTF.

This clonotype showed up just a few times. The rearrangement links TRBV11-2 to TRBJ2-2; no firm D call. There are 16 residues in the CDR3. Per germline, CDR1 SGHAT and CDR2 FQNNGV. Trimming took 3 bases from V and 6 from J, leaving 17 bases between them. CDR3 nucleotides: TGTGCCAGCAGCTTTGGTGACAAGTTCTCATCCGGGGAGCTGTTTTTT. Amino acid sequence: CASSFGDKFSSGELFF.

By share, this clonotype counts as medium-sized. The rearrangement joins TRBV6-5 to TRBJ2-1; D might be TRBD2 (6 bases). CDR1 and CDR2 (germline): MNHEY, SVGAGI. This CDR3 spans 14 amino acids. Trimming left V 8 bases short and J 2 bases short, with 13 bases between. The CDR3 DNA is TGTGCCAGCGGGGGTAGCGGACCCTACAATGAGCAGTTCTTC. Its protein is CASGGSGPYNEQFF.

The J gene is TRBJ2-5, the V gene TRBV7-2, with D maybe TRBD1 (6 bases). CDR1 and CDR2 from the germline V gene are SGHTA and FQGNSA. V gave up 5 bases and J gave up 4 bases, with 14 bases separating them. The CDR3 has 14 amino acids. CDR3 bases: TGTGCCAGCAGCCTCGCAGGGGTATTAGAGACCCAGTACTTC. Its translation is CASSLAGVLETQYF.